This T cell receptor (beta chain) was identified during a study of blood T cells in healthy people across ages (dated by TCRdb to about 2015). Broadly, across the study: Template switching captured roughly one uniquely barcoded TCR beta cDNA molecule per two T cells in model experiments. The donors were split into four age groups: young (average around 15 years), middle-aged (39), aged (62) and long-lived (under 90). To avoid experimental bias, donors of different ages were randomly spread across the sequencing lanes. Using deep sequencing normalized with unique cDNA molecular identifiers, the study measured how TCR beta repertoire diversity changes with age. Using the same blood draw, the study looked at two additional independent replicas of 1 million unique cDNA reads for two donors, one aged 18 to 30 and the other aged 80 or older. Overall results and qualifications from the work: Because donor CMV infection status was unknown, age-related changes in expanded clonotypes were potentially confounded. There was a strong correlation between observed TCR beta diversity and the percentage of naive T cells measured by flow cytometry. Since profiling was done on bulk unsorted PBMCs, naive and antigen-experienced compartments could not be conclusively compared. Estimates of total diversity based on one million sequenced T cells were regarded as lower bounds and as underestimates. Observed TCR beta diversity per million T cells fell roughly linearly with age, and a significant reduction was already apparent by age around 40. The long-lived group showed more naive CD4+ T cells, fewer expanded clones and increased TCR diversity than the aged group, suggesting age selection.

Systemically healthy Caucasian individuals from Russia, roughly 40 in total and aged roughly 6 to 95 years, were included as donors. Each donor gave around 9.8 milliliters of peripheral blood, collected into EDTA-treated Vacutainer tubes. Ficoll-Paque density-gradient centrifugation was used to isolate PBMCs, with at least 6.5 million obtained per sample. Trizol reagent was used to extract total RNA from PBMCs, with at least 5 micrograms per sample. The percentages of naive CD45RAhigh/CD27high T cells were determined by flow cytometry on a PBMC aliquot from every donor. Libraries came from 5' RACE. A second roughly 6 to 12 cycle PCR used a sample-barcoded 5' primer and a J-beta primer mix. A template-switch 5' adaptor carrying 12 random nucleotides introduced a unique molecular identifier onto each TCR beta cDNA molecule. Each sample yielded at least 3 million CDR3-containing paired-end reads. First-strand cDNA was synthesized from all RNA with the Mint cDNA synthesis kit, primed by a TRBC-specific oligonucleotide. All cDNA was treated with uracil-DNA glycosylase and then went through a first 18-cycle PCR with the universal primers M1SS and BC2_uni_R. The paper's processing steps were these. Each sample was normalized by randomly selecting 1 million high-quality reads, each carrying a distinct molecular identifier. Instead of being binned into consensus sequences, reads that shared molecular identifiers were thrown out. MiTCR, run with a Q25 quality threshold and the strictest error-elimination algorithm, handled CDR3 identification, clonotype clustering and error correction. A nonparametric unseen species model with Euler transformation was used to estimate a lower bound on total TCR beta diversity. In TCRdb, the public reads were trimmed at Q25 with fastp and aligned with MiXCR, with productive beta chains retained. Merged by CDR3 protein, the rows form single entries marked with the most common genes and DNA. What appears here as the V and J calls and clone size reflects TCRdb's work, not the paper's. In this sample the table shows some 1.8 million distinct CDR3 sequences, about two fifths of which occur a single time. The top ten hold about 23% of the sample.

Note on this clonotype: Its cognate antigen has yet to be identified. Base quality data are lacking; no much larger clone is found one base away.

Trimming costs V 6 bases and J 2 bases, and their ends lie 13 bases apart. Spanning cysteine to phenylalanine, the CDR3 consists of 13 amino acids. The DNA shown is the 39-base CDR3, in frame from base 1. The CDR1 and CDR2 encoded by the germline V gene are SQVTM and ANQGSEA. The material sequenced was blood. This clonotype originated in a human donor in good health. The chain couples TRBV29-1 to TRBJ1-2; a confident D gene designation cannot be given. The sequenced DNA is TGCAGCGTCTCGCATGGAGGGAACTATGGCTACACCTTC. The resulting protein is CSVSHGGNYGYTF.